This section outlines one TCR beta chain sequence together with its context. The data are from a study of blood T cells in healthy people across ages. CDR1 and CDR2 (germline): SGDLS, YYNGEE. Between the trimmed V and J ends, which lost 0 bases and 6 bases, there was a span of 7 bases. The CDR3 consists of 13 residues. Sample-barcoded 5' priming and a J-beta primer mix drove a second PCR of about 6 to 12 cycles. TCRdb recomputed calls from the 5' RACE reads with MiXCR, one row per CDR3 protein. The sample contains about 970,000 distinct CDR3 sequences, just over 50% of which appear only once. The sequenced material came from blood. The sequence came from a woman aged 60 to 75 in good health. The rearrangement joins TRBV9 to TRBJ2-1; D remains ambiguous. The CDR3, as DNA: TGTGCCAGCAGCGTAGGTAGGGTCAATGAGCAGTTCTTC. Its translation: CASSVGRVNEQFF.